This T cell receptor (beta chain) comes out of a study of cytomegalovirus exposure and HLA in healthy donors. Primers included in the PCR were 60 Vbeta and 13 Jbeta primers. Assay used: immunoSEQ multiplex PCR; TCRdb lists only in-frame clones, some missing. This table holds 95,000 to 100,000 clones, 75% found once. In germline, CDR1 is KGHSH, CDR2 LQKENI. CDR3 length: 16 residues. V was clipped by 6 bases and J by 4 bases, with 19 bases between them. Material for sequencing was PBMCs. This chain joins TRBV18 and TRBJ2-1; D is perhaps TRBD2 (5 bases). The receptor was derived from a man aged 45-60 years in good health and CMV-seronegative. This CDR3 is CASSQGRSEMYNEQFF. In nucleotides, the CDR3 is TGTGCCAGCTCGCAAGGACGTAGCGAAATGTACAATGAGCAGTTCTTC.